Given below is one T cell receptor beta chain in context. These data belong to a study of chemoradiotherapy in HPV16-positive cancers. The CDR3 has 15 residues. V shed 0 bases and J 2 bases; nucleotides not matched to a gene: 3. Germline-derived CDR1 and CDR2 are SGHTA and FQGTGA. Sequenced by immunoSEQ multiplex PCR; TCRdb stores in-frame clones only, minus some. The data show some 21,000 clones, more than 70% seen once. This TCR derives from a human donor with HPV-associated anogenital cancer. This chain connects TRBV7-3 to TRBJ2-7, with 8 bases identical to TRBD1. The sample in question was blood, obtained from a patient who underwent chemoradiotherapy. The CDR3 region has the DNA TGTGCCAGCAGCTTAACAGGACAGGGCACCTACGAGCAGTACTTC. As protein: CASSLTGQGTYEQYF.